This T cell receptor (beta chain) was recovered during a study of T cells and copy number aberrations in small-cell lung cancer. Some clones are missing from TCRdb's copy, which holds only in-frame ones; the method was immunoSEQ multiplex PCR. This sample has some 160 clones, with approximately 95% found just once. V was pared by 4 bases and J by 0 bases, with 7 bases between. This CDR3 region has 13 residues. Germline V gene lookup returns CDR1 MNHNY and CDR2 SVGAGI (reference sequence). The sequencing input was tumor tissue. The rearrangement joins TRBV6-6 to TRBJ2-7; no firm D call. The clonotype was recovered from a middle-aged man with small cell lung cancer. The CDR3 coding sequence is TGTGCCAGCAGTTCGGTCAACTCCTACGAGCAGTACTTC. Residues: CASSSVNSYEQYF.